A single sample is the source of the 23 T cell receptor beta chains below, sequenced in a study of T cells expressing NK-cell markers. Using the 5' RACE reads, TCRdb records one entry per CDR3 protein without DNA. The specimen's table records fewer than 18,000 distinct CDR3 sequences. What was sequenced was blood T cells: a sorted CD56 or NKG2C T cell subset, CD4+ or CD8+ T cells, or bulk PBMC T cells (not recorded which). The receptors were sampled from a man aged 18-70 years in good health.

The chain carries TRBV12-3 or TRBV12-4 and TRBJ2-7; TCRdb selects TRBD1, and the lack of DNA leaves this call unchecked. CDR3 length: 17 amino acids. CDR3 protein: CASSLGSLGRGTREQYF.

The chain is built from TRBV27 and TRBJ2-7. The CDR3 loop spans 15 amino acids. Germline CDR1 reads MNHEY; CDR2 reads SMNVEV (reference sequence). The chain's CDR3 is CASSPLIPDSYEQYF.

The rearrangement joins TRBV3-1 to TRBJ2-1; with no DNA, the TCRdb D assignment of TRBD2 cannot be verified. Germline V gene sequence: CDR1 LGHDT, CDR2 YNNKEL (reference sequence). CDR3 length: 17 residues. CDR3 loop: CASSPTLGAGVRIEQFF.

The chain uses TRBV5-8 and TRBJ2-1; TCRdb returns TRBD2, unconfirmable since there is no DNA. The CDR3 covers 16 residues. Germline values: CDR1 SGHTS, CDR2 YDEGEE. CDR3 in amino acids: CASRDGSGTYYNEQFF.

The chain carries TRBV4-1 and TRBJ2-5; as DNA is missing, the TRBD2 call by TCRdb cannot be tested. Per the germline V gene, CDR1 is MGHRA and CDR2 is YSYEKL. The CDR3 is 15 residues long. This CDR3 is CASSHPDLLGETQYF.

This chain connects TRBV20-1 to TRBJ1-1; checking the TCRdb D call of TRBD1 is not possible without DNA. The length of the CDR3 is 15 residues. Germline CDR1 is DFQATT and CDR2 is SNEGSKA (reference sequence). The CDR3 here is CSASPSRQGVTEAFF.

The chain links TRBV12-3 or TRBV12-4 to TRBJ1-2; TCRdb selects TRBD1, and the lack of DNA leaves this call unchecked. This CDR3 has 17 residues. CDR3 amino acids: CASSRSETGGSRHGYTF.

V usage is TRBV5-1 and J usage is TRBJ2-5; there is no DNA to check the TCRdb D call of TRBD1. The CDR3 sequence is 13 residues long. Germline CDR1 and CDR2: SGHRS and YFSETQ. CDR3 sequence reads: CASRSGFQETQYF. The whole variable domain, remainder taken from reference TRBV5-1 and TRBJ2-5, is KAGVTQTPRYLIKTRGQQVTLSCSPISGHRSVSWYQQTPGQGLQFLFEYFSETQRNKGNFPGRFSGRQFSNSRSEMNVSTLELGDSALYLCASRSGFQETQYFGPGTRLLVL.

The chain joins TRBV20-1 to TRBJ1-3. Germline values: CDR1 DFQATT, CDR2 SNEGSKA (reference sequence). The CDR3 sequence is 18 residues long. The CDR3: CSATKGAGLPTAGNTIYF.

The chain has TRBV5-8 and TRBJ1-5; TCRdb's D call, TRBD1, is unchecked because there is no DNA. The V gene's germline CDR1 is SGHTS and CDR2 YDEGEE. This CDR3 region has 15 residues. CDR3 amino acids: CASSFATGTNQPQHF.

The chain couples TRBV11-2 to TRBJ2-1; the TCRdb D gene call, TRBD2, has no DNA to confirm it. CDR1 is SGHAT, CDR2 FQNNGV, per germline. The CDR3 consists of 18 residues. The CDR3 sequence is CASSLRPGLAGPNNEQFF. The full variable domain, in which reference TRBV11-2 and TRBJ2-1 provide the parts outside the CDR3, is EAGVAQSPRYKIIEKRQSVAFWCNPISGHATLYWYQQILGQGPKLLIQFQNNGVVDDSQLPKDRFSAERLKGVDSTLKIQPAKLEDSAVYLCASSLRPGLAGPNNEQFFGPGTRLTVL.

The V and J genes are TRBV15 and TRBJ2-5; TCRdb reports TRBD1, a call that lacks DNA to check it against. The germline CDR1 and CDR2 sequences are LNHNV and YYDKDF (reference sequence). This CDR3 is 16 amino acids long. This CDR3 reads CATSRDVPPLQETQYF.

The chain's CDR3 is CASSGRDRGLGNTIYF. The chain joins TRBV2 to TRBJ1-3; the TCRdb D gene call, TRBD1, has no DNA to confirm it. Germline CDR1 SNHLY, CDR2 FYNNEI. The length of the CDR3 is 16 residues.

The chain links TRBV11-3 to TRBJ2-2; the D call from TCRdb, TRBD1, cannot be confirmed without DNA. The CDR3 loop spans 21 amino acids. The germline gives CDR1 SGHNT, CDR2 YENEEA. The CDR3 sequence: CASSSTLRQGSPLTSTGELFF. The full variable domain, its missing parts supplied by reference TRBV11-3 and TRBJ2-2, is EAGVVQSPRYKIIEKKQPVAFWCNPISGHNTLYWYLQNLGQGPELLIRYENEEAVDDSQLPKDRFSAERLKGVDSTLKIQPAELGDSAVYLCASSSTLRQGSPLTSTGELFFGEGSRLTVL.

The chain combines TRBV12-3 or TRBV12-4 with TRBJ2-1; TCRdb's D call of TRBD2 is untestable without DNA. This CDR3 spans 20 amino acids. The chain's CDR3 is CASSPRGGPYTRTSYNEQFF.

The chain recombines TRBV5-6 with TRBJ2-1; with no DNA, the TCRdb D assignment of TRBD1 cannot be verified. The germline CDR1 and CDR2 sequences are SGHDT and YYEEEE. The CDR3 spans 16 residues. The CDR3 here is CASSITRDRIWNEQFF. The full variable domain, rest sourced from reference TRBV5-6 and TRBJ2-1, is DAGVTQSPTHLIKTRGQQVTLRCSPKSGHDTVSWYQQALGQGPQFIFQYYEEEERQRGNFPDRFSGHQFPNYSSELNVNALLLGDSALYLCASSITRDRIWNEQFFGPGTRLTVL.

V usage is TRBV19 and J usage is TRBJ2-6; no DNA is available, so the TRBD1 call from TCRdb remains unchecked. The V gene's germline CDR1 is LNHDA and CDR2 SQIVND (reference sequence). There are 15 residues in the CDR3. CDR3 sequence reads: CASSIGTGGANVLTF.

V is TRBV10-3 and J is TRBJ2-5; without DNA, the TCRdb call of TRBD1 cannot be checked. The V gene's germline CDR1 is ENHRY and CDR2 SYGVKD. The CDR3 covers 15 residues. This chain's CDR3 is CAISAGTGNVKTQYF.

This rearrangement joins TRBV9 to TRBJ2-1; no DNA is available, so the TRBD2 call from TCRdb remains unchecked. Germline CDR1 is SGDLS and CDR2 is YYNGEE. The CDR3 loop spans 15 amino acids. The CDR3 is CASSVGLAPHNEQFF.

This chain links TRBV19 with TRBJ2-3; absent DNA, TCRdb's TRBD2 call cannot be checked. Germline V lookup: CDR1 LNHDA, CDR2 SQIVND (reference sequence). The CDR3 spans 15 residues. The CDR3 region is CASSFYGGSTDTQYF.

The J gene is TRBJ1-1, the V gene TRBV20-1. This CDR3 has 13 residues. Germline CDR1 is DFQATT and CDR2 is SNEGSKA (reference sequence). The CDR3 here is CSAREGQRPEAFF.

The chain couples TRBV2 to TRBJ2-3. CDR3 size: 16 residues. Germline CDR1 reads SNHLY; CDR2 reads FYNNEI. CDR3 sequence: CASSEDWTLLMDTQYF.

V gene TRBV20-1 combines with J gene TRBJ2-3; lacking DNA, the TRBD2 call made by TCRdb goes unchecked. There are 14 residues in the CDR3. Germline-derived CDR1 and CDR2 are DFQATT and SNEGSKA (reference sequence). CDR3 sequence reads: CSARLAASTDTQYF.